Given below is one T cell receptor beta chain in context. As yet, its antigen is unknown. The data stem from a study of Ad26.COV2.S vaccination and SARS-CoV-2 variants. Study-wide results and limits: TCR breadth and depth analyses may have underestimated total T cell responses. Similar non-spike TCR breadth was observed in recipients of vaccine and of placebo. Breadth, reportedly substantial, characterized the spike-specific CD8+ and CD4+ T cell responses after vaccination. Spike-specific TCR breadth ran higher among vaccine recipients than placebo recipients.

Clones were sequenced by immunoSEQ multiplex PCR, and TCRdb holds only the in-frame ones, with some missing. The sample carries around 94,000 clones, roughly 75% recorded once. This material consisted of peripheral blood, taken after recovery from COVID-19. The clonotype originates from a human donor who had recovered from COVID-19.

The DNA of the CDR3 is TGTGCCAGCAGCTTACGACGGACAGATACGCAGTATTTT. It specifies CASSLRRTDTQYF. This chain joins TRBV11-2 and TRBJ2-3; D unresolved. The germline CDR1 and CDR2 sequences are SGHAT and FQNNGV. With 2 bases removed from V and 3 bases from J, the gap between germline ends came to 6 bases. This CDR3 spans 13 amino acids.